The 12 T cell receptor beta chains in this list originate from one sample, sequenced in a study of T cells in Graves' hyperthyroidism and ophthalmopathy. The investigators amplified TCR beta CDR3 regions from RNA transcripts. Initially, a first-round RT-PCR of the TCR CDR3 employed the HTBI primer set. TCRdb fed the multiplex PCR reads into MiXCR, producing one record per CDR3 protein. This table holds about 360,000 distinct CDR3 sequences, approximately 13% found once. The source material was blood. The receptor set was obtained from a woman aged 18-29 years with Graves' hyperthyroidism.

This clonotype was observed many times. The chain has TRBV20-1 and TRBJ2-1; 9 bases fit TRBD2. The CDR3 consists of 15 residues. V was clipped by 1 base and J by 7 bases; unmatched bases: 8. Germline CDR1 reads DFQATT; CDR2 reads SNEGSKA (reference sequence). The CDR3 protein is CSARVQPGLANEQFF. Here the CDR3 DNA reads TGCAGTGCTAGAGTCCAACCGGGACTAGCAAATGAGCAGTTCTTC.

This clonotype was seen at least ten times. The V call is TRBV4-3, the J call TRBJ2-7; TRBD1 agrees at 9 bases. The V and J ends lost 2 bases and 4 bases, in that order; junction bases with no gene match: 6. The CDR3 covers 15 residues. Germline lookup yields CDR1 LGHNA and CDR2 YSLEER. CDR3 in DNA: TGCGCCAGCAGCCAAACCGGGACAGGGCTATACGAGCAGTACTTC. Encoded protein: CASSQTGTGLYEQYF.

This clonotype appeared a few times. The genes are TRBV6-1 and TRBJ2-1; 9 nucleotides align to TRBD1. Germline values: CDR1 MNHNS, CDR2 SASEGT. J lost 6 bases, V lost 5 bases, and 8 bases had no gene match. The CDR3 spans 15 residues. The DNA of the CDR3 is TGTGCCAGCAGTCCCGGGACAGGGTCTACCAATGAGCAGTTCTTC. Its protein product is CASSPGTGSTNEQFF.

In this sample, this clonotype turned up many times. This chain links TRBV11-3 with TRBJ2-7; 10 bases align to TRBD1. CDR3 length: 16 amino acids. The V and J ends lost 0 bases and 3 bases, in that order; junction bases with no gene match: 5. Germline CDR1 is SGHNT and CDR2 is YENEEA. The CDR3 nucleotides read TGTGCCAGCAGCTTAGAGCATGGACAGGGGGTCTACGAGCAGTACTTC. Translation: CASSLEHGQGVYEQYF.

This clonotype was seen ten or more times. The chain combines TRBV27 with TRBJ2-4; 7 bases align to TRBD2. V was clipped by 6 bases and J by 1 base; unmatched bases: 6. Germline assignment: CDR1 MNHEY and CDR2 SMNVEV (reference sequence). This CDR3 spans 15 amino acids. This chain's CDR3 is CASSSGGFAKNIQYF. The CDR3 DNA reads as TGTGCCAGCAGCTCCGGGGGGTTTGCCAAAAACATTCAGTACTTC.

This clonotype showed up just a few times. CDR3 amino acids: CASMPTGGQPGEGQYF. In DNA form, the CDR3 reads TGTGCCAGTATGCCGACGGGGGGACAGCCAGGAGAGGGGCAGTACTTC. The chain employs TRBV19 and TRBJ2-7; D could derive from TRBD1 or TRBD2 (7 bases each). Germline CDR1 LNHDA, CDR2 SQIVND (reference sequence). The CDR3 runs 16 residues. Trimming cost V 7 bases and J 9 bases, with 28 bases left between them.

This clonotype was counted only a few times. This chain connects TRBV19 to TRBJ1-2, with 7 bases matching TRBD1. Germline lookup yields CDR1 LNHDA and CDR2 SQIVND (reference sequence). V gave up 11 bases and J gave up 5 bases; unmatched junction bases: 11. This CDR3 is built from 13 residues. The CDR3: CAADSGTDYGYTF. DNA of the CDR3: TGTGCCGCGGATTCCGGGACAGATTATGGCTACACCTTC.

Regarding this clonotype: One base away lies a much larger clone, so this may be a sequencing read error. The chain is built from TRBV10-3 and TRBJ2-6; the D gene is possibly TRBD1 (5 bases). Between the trimmed V and J ends, which lost 4 bases and 0 bases, there was a span of 19 bases. The CDR3 sequence is 19 residues long. Germline V gene data show CDR1 as ENHRY and CDR2 as SYGVKD. CDR3 in amino acids: CAISGNIRVVGSGANVLTF. Written as DNA, the CDR3 is TGTGCCATCAGTGGAAACATCAGGGTAGTCGGCTCTGGGGCCAACGTCCTGACTTTC.

This clonotype occurred many times. The chain carries TRBV3-1 and TRBJ1-5; no clear D. Germline CDR1 LGHDT, CDR2 YNNKEL (reference sequence). The V and J ends lost 8 bases and 5 bases respectively, with 10 bases between them. This CDR3 is built from 12 residues. Here the CDR3 DNA reads TGTGCCAGCTCCCGGGGAGATCAGCCCCAGCATTTT. This codes for CASSRGDQPQHF.

This clonotype was counted many times. The chain links TRBV12-3 or TRBV12-4 to TRBJ2-1; maybe TRBD1 (6 bases). V lost 6 bases, J lost 0 bases, and 9 bases lay in between. The CDR3 is made up of 14 amino acids. In DNA, the CDR3 is TGTGCCAGCAGCGGACAGATCTCCTACAATGAGCAGTTCTTC. Protein: CASSGQISYNEQFF.

This clonotype was recorded at least ten times. The J gene is TRBJ2-1, the V gene TRBV7-9; possible D gene TRBD2, 5 bases. V was cut by 5 bases and J by 4 bases, with 15 bases left in between. The CDR3 is made up of 15 amino acids. The V gene's germline CDR1 is SEHNR and CDR2 FQNEAQ (reference sequence). The CDR3: CASSPRRPGYNEQFF. The DNA for the CDR3 is TGTGCCAGCAGCCCCCGTCGCCCGGGGTACAATGAGCAGTTCTTC.

This clonotype appeared a single time. This may be a read error: a much more frequent sequence differs by one nucleotide. The rearrangement joins TRBV6-1 to TRBJ1-1; D unclear. Trimming took off 7 bases at V and 5 bases at J, with 14 bases between the two ends. The CDR3 has 13 amino acids. CDR1 is MNHNS, CDR2 SASEGT, per germline. CDR3 coding DNA: TGTGCCAGCACCTTTGGGATAGGGACTGAAGCTTTCTTT. As protein: CASTFGIGTEAFF.